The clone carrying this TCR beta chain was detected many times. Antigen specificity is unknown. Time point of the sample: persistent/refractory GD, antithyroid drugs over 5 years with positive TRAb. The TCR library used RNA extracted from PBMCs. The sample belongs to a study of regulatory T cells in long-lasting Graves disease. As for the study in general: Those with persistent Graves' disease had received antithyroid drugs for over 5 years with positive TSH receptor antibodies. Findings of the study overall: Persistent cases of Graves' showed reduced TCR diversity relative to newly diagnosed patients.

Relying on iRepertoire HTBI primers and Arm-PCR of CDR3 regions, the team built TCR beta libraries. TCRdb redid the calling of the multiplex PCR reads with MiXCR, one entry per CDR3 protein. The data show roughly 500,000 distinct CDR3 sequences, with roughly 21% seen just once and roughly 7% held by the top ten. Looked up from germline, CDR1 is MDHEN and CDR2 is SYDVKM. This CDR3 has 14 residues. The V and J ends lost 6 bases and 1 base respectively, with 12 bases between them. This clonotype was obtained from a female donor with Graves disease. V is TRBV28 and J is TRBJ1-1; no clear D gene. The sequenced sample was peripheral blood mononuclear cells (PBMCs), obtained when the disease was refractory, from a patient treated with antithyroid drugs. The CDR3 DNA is TGTGCCAGCAGACCTTCTCGCGGGAACACTGAAGCTTTCTTT. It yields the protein CASRPSRGNTEAFF.